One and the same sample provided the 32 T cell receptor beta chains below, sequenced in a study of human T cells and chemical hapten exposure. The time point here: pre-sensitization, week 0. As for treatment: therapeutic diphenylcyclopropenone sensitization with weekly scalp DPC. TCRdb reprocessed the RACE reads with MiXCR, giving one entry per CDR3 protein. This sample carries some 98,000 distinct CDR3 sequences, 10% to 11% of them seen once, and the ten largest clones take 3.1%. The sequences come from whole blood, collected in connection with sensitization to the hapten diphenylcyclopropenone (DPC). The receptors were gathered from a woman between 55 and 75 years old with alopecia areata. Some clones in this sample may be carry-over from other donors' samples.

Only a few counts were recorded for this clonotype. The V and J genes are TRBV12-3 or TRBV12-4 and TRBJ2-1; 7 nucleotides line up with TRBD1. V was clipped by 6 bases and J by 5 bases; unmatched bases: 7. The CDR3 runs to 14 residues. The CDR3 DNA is TGTGCCAGCAGCGTGACAGGGATGGACAATGAGCAGTTCTTC. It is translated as CASSVTGMDNEQFF.

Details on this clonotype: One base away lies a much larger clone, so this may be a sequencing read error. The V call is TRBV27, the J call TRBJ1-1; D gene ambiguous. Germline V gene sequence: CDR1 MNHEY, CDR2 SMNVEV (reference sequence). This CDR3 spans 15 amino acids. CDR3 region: CASSLGRLPNIEAFF. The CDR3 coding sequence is TGTGCCAGCAGTTTGGGCAGGCTACCGAACATTGAAGCTTTCTTT.

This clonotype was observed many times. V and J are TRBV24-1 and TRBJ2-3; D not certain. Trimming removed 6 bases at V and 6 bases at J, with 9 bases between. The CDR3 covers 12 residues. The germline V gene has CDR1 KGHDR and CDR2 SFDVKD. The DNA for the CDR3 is TGTGCCACCAGTTCAGGATACGATACGCAGTATTTT. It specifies CATSSGYDTQYF.

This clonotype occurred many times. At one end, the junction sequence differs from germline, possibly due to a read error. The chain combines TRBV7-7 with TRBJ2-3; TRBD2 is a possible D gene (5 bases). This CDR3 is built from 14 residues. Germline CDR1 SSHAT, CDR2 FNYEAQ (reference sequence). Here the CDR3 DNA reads TGTGCTAGCAGCTCGGACTCTAGCACAGATACGCAGTATTTT. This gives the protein CASSSDSSTDTQYF.

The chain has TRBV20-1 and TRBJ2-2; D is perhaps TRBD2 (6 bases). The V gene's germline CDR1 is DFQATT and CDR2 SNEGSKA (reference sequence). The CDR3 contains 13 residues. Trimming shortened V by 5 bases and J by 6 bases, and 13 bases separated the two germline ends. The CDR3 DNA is TGCAGTGCTTCGAGGTCGGGGGCCGGGGAGCTGTTTTTT. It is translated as CSASRSGAGELFF.

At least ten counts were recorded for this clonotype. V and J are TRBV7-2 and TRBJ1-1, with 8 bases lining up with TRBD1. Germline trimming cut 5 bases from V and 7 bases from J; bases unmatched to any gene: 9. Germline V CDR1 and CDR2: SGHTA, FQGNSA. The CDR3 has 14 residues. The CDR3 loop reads CASSTRGRFDEAFF. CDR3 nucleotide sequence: TGTGCCAGCAGCACCAGGGGGCGCTTTGATGAAGCTTTCTTT. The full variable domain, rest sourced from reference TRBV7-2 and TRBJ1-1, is GAGVSQSPSNKVTEKGKDVELRCDPISGHTALYWYRQSLGQGLEFLIYFQGNSAPDKSGLPSDRFSAERTGGSVSTLTIQRTQQEDSAVYLCASSTRGRFDEAFFGQGTRLTVV.

The CDR3 nucleotides are TGCAGTGCTAGAGCCGGGGGACTGAGCTCTGGGGCCAACGTCCTGACTTTC. Translating it yields CSARAGGLSSGANVLTF. The rearrangement joins TRBV20-1 to TRBJ2-6, with D possibly being TRBD2 (6 bases). The CDR3 runs 17 residues. V was trimmed by 1 base and J by 0 bases, leaving 13 bases between them. CDR1 and CDR2 from the germline V gene are DFQATT and SNEGSKA (reference sequence).

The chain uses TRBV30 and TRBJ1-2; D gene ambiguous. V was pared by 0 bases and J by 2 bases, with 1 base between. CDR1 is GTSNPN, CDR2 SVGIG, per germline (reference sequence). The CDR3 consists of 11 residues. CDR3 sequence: CAWSVNYGYTF. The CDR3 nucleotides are TGTGCCTGGAGTGTAAACTATGGCTACACCTTC. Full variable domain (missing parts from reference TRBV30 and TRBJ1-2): SQTIHQWPATLVQPVGSPLSLECTVEGTSNPNLYWYRQAAGRGLQLLFYSVGIGQISSEVPQNLSASRPQDRQFILSSKKLLLSDSGFYLCAWSVNYGYTFGSGTRLTVV.

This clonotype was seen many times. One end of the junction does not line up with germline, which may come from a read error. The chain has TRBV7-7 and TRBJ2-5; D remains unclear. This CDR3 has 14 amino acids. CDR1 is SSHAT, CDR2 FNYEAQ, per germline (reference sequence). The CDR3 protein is CASSLEWRQETQYF. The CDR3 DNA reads TGTGCTAGCAGCTTAGAGTGGAGACAAGAGACCCAGTACTTC.

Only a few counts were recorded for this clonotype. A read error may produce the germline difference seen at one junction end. CDR3 bases: TGTGCCAGCAGCTTGGGGGGTCGTGGAAGGGGCTACAGTGAGCAGTTCTTC. Translating gives CASSLGGRGRGYSEQFF. This rearrangement joins TRBV5-4 to TRBJ2-1; D is perhaps TRBD1 (5 bases). The CDR3 is 17 amino acids. Germline V lookup: CDR1 SGHNT, CDR2 YYREEE (reference sequence).

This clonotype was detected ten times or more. The CDR3 here is CASSTGLGYNEQFF. Written as DNA, the CDR3 is TGCGCCAGCAGTACAGGGCTCGGGTACAATGAGCAGTTCTTC. V is TRBV5-1 and J is TRBJ2-1, with D perhaps matching TRBD1 (6 bases). Germline V gene lookup returns CDR1 SGHRS and CDR2 YFSETQ. Trimming removed 5 bases from V and 4 bases from J, with 13 bases in between. The CDR3 length is 14 residues.

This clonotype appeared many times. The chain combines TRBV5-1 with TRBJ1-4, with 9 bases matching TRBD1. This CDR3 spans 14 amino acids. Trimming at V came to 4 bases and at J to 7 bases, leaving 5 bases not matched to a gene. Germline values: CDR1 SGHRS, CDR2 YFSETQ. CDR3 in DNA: TGCGCCAGCAGCCCGGGGACAGGGCGTGAAAAACTGTTTTTT. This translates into CASSPGTGREKLFF.

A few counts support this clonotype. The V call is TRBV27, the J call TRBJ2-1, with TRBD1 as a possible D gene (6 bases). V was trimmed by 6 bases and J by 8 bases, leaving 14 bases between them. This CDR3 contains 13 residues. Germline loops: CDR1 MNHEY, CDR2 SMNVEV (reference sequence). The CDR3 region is CASSLAGADEQFF. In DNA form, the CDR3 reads TGTGCCAGCAGCCTCGCAGGGGCTGATGAGCAGTTCTTC.

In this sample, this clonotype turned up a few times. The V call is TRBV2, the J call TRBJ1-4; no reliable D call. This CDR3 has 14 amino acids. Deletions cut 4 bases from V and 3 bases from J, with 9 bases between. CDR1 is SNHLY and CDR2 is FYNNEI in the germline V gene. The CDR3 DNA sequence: TGTGCCAGCAGTGGGGATCTAGCTAATGAAAAACTGTTTTTT. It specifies CASSGDLANEKLFF.

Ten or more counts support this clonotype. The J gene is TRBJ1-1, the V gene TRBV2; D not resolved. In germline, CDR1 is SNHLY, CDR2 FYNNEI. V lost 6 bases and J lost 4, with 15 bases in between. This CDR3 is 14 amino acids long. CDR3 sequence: CASRRPLAVTEAFF. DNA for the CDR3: TGTGCCAGCAGGCGTCCGCTGGCGGTCACTGAAGCTTTCTTT.

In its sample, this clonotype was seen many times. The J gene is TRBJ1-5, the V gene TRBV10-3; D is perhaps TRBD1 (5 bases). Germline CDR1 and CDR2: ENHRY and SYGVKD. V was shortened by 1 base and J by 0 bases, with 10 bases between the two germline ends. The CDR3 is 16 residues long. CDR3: CAISEWGRGSNQPQHF. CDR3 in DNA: TGTGCCATCAGTGAGTGGGGGAGGGGTAGCAATCAGCCCCAGCATTTT.

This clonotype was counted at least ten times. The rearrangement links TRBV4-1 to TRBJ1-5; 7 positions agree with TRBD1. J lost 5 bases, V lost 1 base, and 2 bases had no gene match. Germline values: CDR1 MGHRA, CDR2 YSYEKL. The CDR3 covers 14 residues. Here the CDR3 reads CASSQGTGDQPQHF. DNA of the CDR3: TGCGCCAGCAGCCAAGGAACAGGGGATCAGCCCCAGCATTTT.

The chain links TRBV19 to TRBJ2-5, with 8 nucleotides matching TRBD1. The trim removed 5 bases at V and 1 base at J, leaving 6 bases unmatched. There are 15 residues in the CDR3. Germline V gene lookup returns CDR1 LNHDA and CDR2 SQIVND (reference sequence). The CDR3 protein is CASSVDRGLQETQYF. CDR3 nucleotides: TGTGCCAGTAGTGTTGACAGGGGTCTCCAAGAGACCCAGTACTTC.

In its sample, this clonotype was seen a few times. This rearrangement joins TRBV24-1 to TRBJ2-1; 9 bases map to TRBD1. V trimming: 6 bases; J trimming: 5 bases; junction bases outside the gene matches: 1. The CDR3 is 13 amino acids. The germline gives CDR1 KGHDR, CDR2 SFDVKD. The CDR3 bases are TGTGCCACCAGTCGGACAGGGGACAATGAGCAGTTCTTC. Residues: CATSRTGDNEQFF.

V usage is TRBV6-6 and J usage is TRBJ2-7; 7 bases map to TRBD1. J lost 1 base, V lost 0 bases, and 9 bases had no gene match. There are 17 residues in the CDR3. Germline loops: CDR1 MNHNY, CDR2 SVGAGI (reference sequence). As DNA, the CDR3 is TGTGCCAGCAGTTACTCTTTTGGTTCGGGACAGTCCTACGAGCAGTACTTC. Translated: CASSYSFGSGQSYEQYF.

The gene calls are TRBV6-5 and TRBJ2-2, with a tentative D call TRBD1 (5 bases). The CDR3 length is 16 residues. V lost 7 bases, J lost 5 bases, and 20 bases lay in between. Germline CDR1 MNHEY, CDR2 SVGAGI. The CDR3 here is CASIPSLPGRTGELFF. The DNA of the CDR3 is TGTGCCAGCATCCCCTCACTTCCAGGGCGAACCGGGGAGCTGTTTTTT.

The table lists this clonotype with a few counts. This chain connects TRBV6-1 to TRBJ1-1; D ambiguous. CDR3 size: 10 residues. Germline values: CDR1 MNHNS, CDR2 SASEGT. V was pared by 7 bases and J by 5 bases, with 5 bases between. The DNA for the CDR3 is TGTGCCAGCATGCGGACTGAAGCTTTCTTT. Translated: CASMRTEAFF.

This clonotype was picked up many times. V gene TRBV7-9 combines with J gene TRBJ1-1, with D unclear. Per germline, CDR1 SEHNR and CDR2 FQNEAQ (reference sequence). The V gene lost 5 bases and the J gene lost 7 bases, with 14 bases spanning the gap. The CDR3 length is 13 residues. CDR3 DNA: TGTGCCAGCAGCCGGGCCGGGTCCCTTGAAGCTTTCTTT. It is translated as CASSRAGSLEAFF.

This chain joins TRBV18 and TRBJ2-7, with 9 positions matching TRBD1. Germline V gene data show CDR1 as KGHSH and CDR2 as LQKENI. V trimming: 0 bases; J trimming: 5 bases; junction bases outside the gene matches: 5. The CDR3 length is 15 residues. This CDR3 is CASSPPGQGGHEQYF. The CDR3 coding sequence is TGTGCCAGCTCACCACCGGGACAGGGCGGCCACGAGCAGTACTTC.

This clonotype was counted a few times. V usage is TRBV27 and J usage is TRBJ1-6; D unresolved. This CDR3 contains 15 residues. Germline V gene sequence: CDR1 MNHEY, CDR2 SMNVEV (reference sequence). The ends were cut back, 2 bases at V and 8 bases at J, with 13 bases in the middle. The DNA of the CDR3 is TGTGCCAGCAGTTTAAAGGCCGGGCCGGATTCACCCCTCCACTTT. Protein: CASSLKAGPDSPLHF.

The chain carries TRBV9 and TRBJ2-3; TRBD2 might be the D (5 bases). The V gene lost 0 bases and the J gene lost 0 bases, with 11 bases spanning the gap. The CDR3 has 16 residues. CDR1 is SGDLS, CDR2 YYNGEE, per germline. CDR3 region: CASSVGARESTDTQYF. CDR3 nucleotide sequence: TGTGCCAGCAGCGTAGGGGCGAGGGAGAGCACAGATACGCAGTATTTT.

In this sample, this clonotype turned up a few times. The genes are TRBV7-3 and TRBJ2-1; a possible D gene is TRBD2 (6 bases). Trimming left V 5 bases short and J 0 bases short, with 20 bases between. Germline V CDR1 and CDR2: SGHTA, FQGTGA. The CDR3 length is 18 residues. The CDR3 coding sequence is TGTGCCAGCAGCGCTAGACCGACCGGGACTGACTCCTACAATGAGCAGTTCTTC. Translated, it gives CASSARPTGTDSYNEQFF.

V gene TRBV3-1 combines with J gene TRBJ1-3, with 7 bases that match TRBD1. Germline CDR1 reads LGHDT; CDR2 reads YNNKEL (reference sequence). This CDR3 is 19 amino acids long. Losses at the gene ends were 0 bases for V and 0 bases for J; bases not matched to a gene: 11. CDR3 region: CASSQDVWAGGHSGNTIYF. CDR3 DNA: TGTGCCAGCAGCCAAGATGTATGGGCAGGGGGACACTCTGGAAACACCATATATTTT.

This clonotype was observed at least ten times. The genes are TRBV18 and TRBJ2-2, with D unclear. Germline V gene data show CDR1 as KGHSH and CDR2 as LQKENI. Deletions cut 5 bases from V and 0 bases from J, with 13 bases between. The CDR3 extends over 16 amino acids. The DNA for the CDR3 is TGTGCCAGCTCATCAACGGAGAGAACGAACACCGGGGAGCTGTTTTTT. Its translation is CASSSTERTNTGELFF.

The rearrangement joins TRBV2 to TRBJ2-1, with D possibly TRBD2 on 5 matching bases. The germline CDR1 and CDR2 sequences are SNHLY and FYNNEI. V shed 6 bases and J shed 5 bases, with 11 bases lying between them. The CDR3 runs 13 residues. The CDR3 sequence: CASRSGGHNEQFF. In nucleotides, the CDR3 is TGTGCCAGCAGGTCCGGAGGACACAATGAGCAGTTCTTC.

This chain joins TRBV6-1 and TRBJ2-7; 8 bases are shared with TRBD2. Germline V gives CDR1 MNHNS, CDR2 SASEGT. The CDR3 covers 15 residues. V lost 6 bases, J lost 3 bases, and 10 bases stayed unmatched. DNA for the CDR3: TGTGCCAGCAGACCCGAGGTAGCGGGGCTCTACGAGCAGTACTTC. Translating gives CASRPEVAGLYEQYF.

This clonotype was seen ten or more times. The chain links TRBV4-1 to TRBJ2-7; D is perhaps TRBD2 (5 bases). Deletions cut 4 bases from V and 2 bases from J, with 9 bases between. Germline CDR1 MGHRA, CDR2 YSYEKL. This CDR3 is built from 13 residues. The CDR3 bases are TGCGCCAGCAGCCTTAGCGAAACCTACGAGCAGTACTTC. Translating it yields CASSLSETYEQYF.